These 26 T cell receptor beta chains originate from one sample sequenced in a study of radiotherapy plus CTLA-4 blockade in lung cancer. This table comes from immunoSEQ multiplex PCR, and its TCRdb copy is limited to in-frame clones, with some not included. The profile shows about 45,000 clones, around 69% of them singletons. Sequenced here: peripheral blood, sampled from a patient treated with radiotherapy plus ipilimumab. The receptors here all came from a human donor with non-small cell lung cancer who had stable disease on radiotherapy plus ipilimumab.

The rearrangement links TRBV11-2 to TRBJ2-1; TRBD2 matches 15 bases. With 0 bases clipped from V and 12 bases from J, the junction kept 9 bases outside the gene matches. This CDR3 has 17 amino acids. The V gene's germline CDR1 is SGHAT and CDR2 FQNNGV. The CDR3 DNA follows: TGTGCCAGCAGCTTAGATCTCGGACTAGCGGGGGGGCCAGGGCAGTTCTTC. Protein sequence: CASSLDLGLAGGPGQFF.

The genes are TRBV11-2 and TRBJ2-1; weak D call: TRBD2 (5 bases). Germline values: CDR1 SGHAT, CDR2 FQNNGV. The V end lost 5 bases, the J end lost 1 base, and 15 bases lay between the germline ends. The CDR3 covers 16 residues. Written as DNA, the CDR3 is TGTGCCAGCAGCCCACCTGGGCGGACTTCCTACAATGAGCAGTTCTTC. As protein: CASSPPGRTSYNEQFF.

This clone was detected only a few times. This chain links TRBV28 with TRBJ2-7; TRBD2 matches 9 bases. V was pared by 6 bases and J by 4 bases, with 13 bases of the junction left unmatched. Germline V gene sequence: CDR1 MDHEN, CDR2 SYDVKM. CDR3 length: 16 amino acids. The CDR3 DNA is TGTGCCAGCAGCGCGCCGCTAGCGGGGATTTCATACGAGCAGTACTTC. This gives the protein CASSAPLAGISYEQYF.

This clone was seen a handful of times. The gene calls are TRBV7-6 and TRBJ2-3; D tentatively fits TRBD1 or TRBD2 (5 bases each). Deletions cut 1 base from V and 2 bases from J, with 10 bases between. Germline lookup yields CDR1 SGHVS and CDR2 FNYEAQ. This CDR3 contains 15 residues. The CDR3, as DNA: TGTGCCAGCAGCTTAGAGGGGACCCTCACAGATACGCAGTATTTT. This gives the protein CASSLEGTLTDTQYF.

The V gene is TRBV5-1, the J gene TRBJ2-4; possible D gene TRBD1, 6 bases. This CDR3 contains 14 residues. CDR1 and CDR2 from the germline V gene are SGHRS and YFSETQ. The V gene lost 3 bases and the J gene lost 6 bases, with 13 bases spanning the gap. CDR3 sequence reads: CASSSPSTGNIQYF. The CDR3, as DNA: TGCGCCAGCAGCTCACCTTCGACAGGAAACATTCAGTACTTC.

The V and J genes are TRBV4-2 and TRBJ2-7, with D unclear. V dropped 4 bases and J dropped 1 base, with 11 bases sitting between them. Germline V CDR1 and CDR2: LGHNA, YNFKEQ. The CDR3 runs to 14 residues. This CDR3 reads CASSPKEISYEQYV. DNA for the CDR3: TGTGCCAGCAGCCCAAAAGAGATTTCCTACGAGCAGTACGTC.

J is TRBJ1-1 and V is TRBV11-3; weak D call: TRBD1 (6 bases). This CDR3 is built from 14 residues. CDR1 is SGHNT, CDR2 YENEEA, per germline. V was trimmed by 1 base and J by 5 bases, leaving 11 bases between them. The CDR3 nucleotides are TGTGCCAGCAGCTTAGGGCAGACAGGAACTGAAGCTTTCTTT. Protein: CASSLGQTGTEAFF.

This clone was detected a few times. The gene calls are TRBV6-4 and TRBJ1-2; D may be TRBD1 (5 bases). Germline lookup yields CDR1 MRHNA and CDR2 SNTAGT. The CDR3 runs 15 residues. Trimming pared 0 bases from V and 3 bases from J, leaving 11 bases between. In nucleotides, the CDR3 is TGTGCCAGCAGTGACTCTCCTGGGGGACACTATGGCTACACCTTC. Protein product: CASSDSPGGHYGYTF.

The chain has TRBV5-1 and TRBJ1-3, with D hard to call. Germline V gives CDR1 SGHRS, CDR2 YFSETQ. This CDR3 comprises 14 residues. V shed 1 base and J shed 1 base, with 6 bases lying between them. CDR3 sequence (DNA): TGCGCCAGCAGCTTGATAGAGTCTGGAAACACCATATATTTT. Amino acids: CASSLIESGNTIYF.

This rearrangement joins TRBV5-1 to TRBJ2-5; D is perhaps TRBD1 (5 bases). Germline CDR1 reads SGHRS; CDR2 reads YFSETQ. This CDR3 has 13 residues. The germline V and J ends were trimmed by 2 bases and 3 bases, with 8 bases remaining between them. The CDR3 loop reads CASSFDRKETQYF. CDR3 sequence (DNA): TGCGCCAGCAGCTTTGACAGAAAAGAGACCCAGTACTTC.

The rearrangement joins TRBV9 to TRBJ1-2; D not resolved. Trimming left V 4 bases short and J 0 bases short, with 22 bases between. Germline V CDR1 and CDR2: SGDLS, YYNGEE. The CDR3 loop spans 18 amino acids. The CDR3 region has the DNA TGTGCCAGCAGCCCTACTGGACGCCCACCTTTAGCTAACTATGGCTACACCTTC. It codes for CASSPTGRPPLANYGYTF.

V is TRBV6-4 and J is TRBJ2-1, with a possible D match to TRBD2 (6 bases). Trimming cost V 3 bases and J 0 bases, with 15 bases left between them. The germline gives CDR1 MRHNA, CDR2 SNTAGT. CDR3 length: 17 residues. Here the CDR3 reads CASSESGAGSSYNEQFF. DNA of the CDR3: TGTGCCAGCAGTGAATCCGGCGCGGGAAGCTCCTACAATGAGCAGTTCTTC.

The chain has TRBV5-1 and TRBJ1-4, with D perhaps matching TRBD1 (6 bases). CDR1 and CDR2 from the germline V gene are SGHRS and YFSETQ. The CDR3 has 16 amino acids. The V end was cut by 3 bases, the J end by 8 bases, with 20 bases between. The CDR3 loop is CASSSGPTGLREKLFF. In DNA form, the CDR3 reads TGCGCCAGCAGCTCTGGTCCCACAGGGCTACGAGAAAAACTGTTTTTT.

The chain combines TRBV7-2 with TRBJ1-1; D gene unclear. Germline V CDR1 and CDR2: SGHTA, FQGNSA. The germline V and J ends were trimmed by 2 bases and 5 bases, with 12 bases remaining between them. This CDR3 has 14 residues. CDR3 loop: CASSLSGLGTEAFF. The CDR3 nucleotides read TGTGCCAGCAGCTTATCAGGTCTAGGTACTGAAGCTTTCTTT.

This clone appeared a few times. The chain employs TRBV4-1 and TRBJ1-1; tentative D call: TRBD1 (5 bases). V lost 4 bases, J lost 5 bases, and 20 bases lay in between. The CDR3 is made up of 16 amino acids. The germline gives CDR1 MGHRA, CDR2 YSYEKL. CDR3 DNA: TGCGCCAGCAGCCCCTCCGCGATATGGGGGGGGACTGAAGCTTTCTTT. Translation gives CASSPSAIWGGTEAFF.

The chain joins TRBV7-9 to TRBJ2-5; D may be TRBD1 (6 bases). Germline loops: CDR1 SEHNR, CDR2 FQNEAQ (reference sequence). The CDR3 has 14 amino acids. V dropped 2 bases and J dropped 2 bases, with 9 bases sitting between them. The DNA for the CDR3 is TGTGCCAGCAGCTTAAGGACAGTTCAAGAGACCCAGTACTTC. This translates into CASSLRTVQETQYF.

The chain joins TRBV10-3 to TRBJ2-2; D possibly corresponds to TRBD2 (6 bases). Germline lookup yields CDR1 ENHRY and CDR2 SYGVKD. This CDR3 is 17 amino acids long. Trimming took 2 bases from V and 0 from J, leaving 13 bases between them. CDR3 protein: CAISEVGGPANTGELFF. Written as DNA, the CDR3 is TGTGCCATCAGTGAGGTGGGGGGTCCAGCGAACACCGGGGAGCTGTTTTTT.

This clone was recorded a few times. The chain carries TRBV30 and TRBJ1-2; unclear D gene. CDR3 length: 12 residues. The V end was cut by 0 bases, the J end by 5 bases, with 7 bases between. Per the germline V gene, CDR1 is GTSNPN and CDR2 is SVGIG (reference sequence). CDR3 residues: CAWSVPEYGYTF. The CDR3 coding sequence is TGTGCCTGGAGTGTACCGGAGTATGGCTACACCTTC.

The chain couples TRBV6-5 to TRBJ2-7; no definite D call. This CDR3 is built from 11 residues. Germline CDR1 and CDR2: MNHEY and SVGAGI. The germline V and J ends were trimmed by 6 bases and 6 bases, with 9 bases remaining between them. CDR3 coding DNA: TGTGCCAGCAGCCCGGGTGGCGAGCAGTACTTC. It codes for CASSPGGEQYF.

This clone was detected once. This sequence joins TRBV2 and TRBJ1-2; 9 bases map to TRBD1. Unmatched junction bases numbered 4, after V lost 7 bases and J lost 1 base. The CDR3 spans 14 residues. CDR1 SNHLY and CDR2 FYNNEI come from the germline V gene. The CDR3 DNA reads TGTGCCAGCAAACGGGGACAGGGTAACTATGGCTACACCTTC. As protein: CASKRGQGNYGYTF.

The chain combines TRBV19 with TRBJ2-2; D not certain. Germline CDR1 and CDR2: LNHDA and SQIVND (reference sequence). Between the trimmed V and J ends, which lost 5 bases and 4 bases, there was a span of 11 bases. The CDR3 length is 14 residues. CDR3 region: CASSDRPATGELFF. The DNA for the CDR3 is TGTGCCAGTAGTGACCGACCCGCCACCGGGGAGCTGTTTTTT.

The chain is built from TRBV2 and TRBJ2-1, with D perhaps TRBD1 (6 bases). Per germline, CDR1 SNHLY and CDR2 FYNNEI. The CDR3 consists of 12 residues. With 6 bases removed from V and 7 bases from J, the gap between germline ends came to 10 bases. The CDR3 nucleotides read TGTGCCAGCAGGGACAGCTTTAATGAGCAGTTCTTC. This translates into CASRDSFNEQFF.

This sequence joins TRBV11-2 and TRBJ2-7; D is unresolved. CDR3 size: 15 residues. Germline values: CDR1 SGHAT, CDR2 FQNNGV. Trimming pared 4 bases from V and 1 base from J, leaving 14 bases between. The CDR3 region has the DNA TGTGCCAGCAGCTCCTTCTTCACGAGATCCTACGAGCAGTACTTC. Translation gives CASSSFFTRSYEQYF.

This sequence joins TRBV27 and TRBJ1-1; 7 positions agree with TRBD1. Germline values: CDR1 MNHEY, CDR2 SMNVEV (reference sequence). Trimming removed 2 bases from V and 2 bases from J; junction bases left unmatched: 5. The CDR3 is 15 residues long. CDR3: CASSLNRGGNTEAFF. The CDR3 DNA follows: TGTGCCAGCAGTTTAAACAGGGGAGGTAACACTGAAGCTTTCTTT.

This clone has a handful of counts. DNA for the CDR3: TGTGCCAGCAGTGCGATTAGGGGGGGGACGCAGTATTTT. It translates to CASSAIRGGTQYF. V usage is TRBV6-5 and J usage is TRBJ2-3; possibly TRBD2 for D (7 bases). The V gene lost 5 bases and the J gene lost 9 bases, with 15 bases spanning the gap. This CDR3 is 13 amino acids long. Looked up from germline, CDR1 is MNHEY and CDR2 is SVGAGI.

This chain uses TRBV9 with TRBJ1-6, with 8 bases that match TRBD1. CDR1 is SGDLS and CDR2 is YYNGEE in the germline V gene. This CDR3 has 15 residues. The V gene end was trimmed by 3 bases and the J gene end by 5 bases; junction bases not matched to a gene: 4. The CDR3 region has the DNA TGTGCCAGCAGCGAGGGGACAGGAGATAATTCACCCCTCCACTTT. Translated, it gives CASSEGTGDNSPLHF. Looking up the rest from reference TRBV9 and TRBJ1-6 gives the full variable domain: DSGVTQTPKHLITATGQRVTLRCSPRSGDLSVYWYQQSLDQGLQFLIQYYNGEERAKGNILERFSAQQFPDLHSELNLSSLELGDSALYFCASSEGTGDNSPLHFGNGTRLTVT.